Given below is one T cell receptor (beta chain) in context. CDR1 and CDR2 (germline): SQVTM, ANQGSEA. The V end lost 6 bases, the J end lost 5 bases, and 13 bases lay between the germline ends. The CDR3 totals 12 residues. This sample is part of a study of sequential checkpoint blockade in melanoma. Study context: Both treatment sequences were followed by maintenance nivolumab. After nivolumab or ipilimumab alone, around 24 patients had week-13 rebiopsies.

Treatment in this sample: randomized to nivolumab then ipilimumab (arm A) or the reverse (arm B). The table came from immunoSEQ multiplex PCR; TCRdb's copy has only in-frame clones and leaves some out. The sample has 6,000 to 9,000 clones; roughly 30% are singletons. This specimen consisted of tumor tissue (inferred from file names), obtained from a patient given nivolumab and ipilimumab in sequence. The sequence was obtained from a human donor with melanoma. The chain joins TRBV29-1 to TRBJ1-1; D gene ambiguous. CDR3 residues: CSVYSRRTEAFF. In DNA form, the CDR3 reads TGCAGCGTATACAGTCGACGGACTGAAGCTTTCTTT.